This T cell receptor (beta chain) was obtained from a study of blood T cell repertoires in COVID-19. Across the whole study: COVID-19 samples collected from the United States, Italy and Spain covered acute and convalescent phases. Sources were T cells, B-cell-depleted T cells, or PBMCs; the material itself was cDNA or gDNA.

Only in-frame clones appear in the TCRdb table, and some are missing; sequencing was by immunoSEQ multiplex PCR. The table lists about 210,000 clones, around 88% of them singletons. This receptor was identified in a woman aged 50 to 60 with acute or convalescent COVID-19. The specimen sequenced was peripheral blood.

CDR3 sequence: CASSLGLHTGELFF. The CDR3 DNA sequence: TGTGCCAGCAGCTTGGGACTCCACACCGGGGAGCTGTTTTTT. V gene TRBV5-8 combines with J gene TRBJ2-2; D unclear. The CDR3 extends over 14 amino acids. The germline gives CDR1 SGHTS, CDR2 YDEGEE. Trimming took 0 bases from V and 3 from J, leaving 6 bases between them.